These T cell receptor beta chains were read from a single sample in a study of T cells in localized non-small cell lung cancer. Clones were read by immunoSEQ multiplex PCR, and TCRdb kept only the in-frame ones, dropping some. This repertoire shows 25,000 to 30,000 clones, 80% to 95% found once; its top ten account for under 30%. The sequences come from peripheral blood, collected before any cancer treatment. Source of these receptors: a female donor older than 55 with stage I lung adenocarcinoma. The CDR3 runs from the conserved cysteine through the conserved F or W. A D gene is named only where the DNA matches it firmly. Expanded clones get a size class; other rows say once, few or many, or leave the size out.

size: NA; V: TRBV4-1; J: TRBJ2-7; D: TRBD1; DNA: TGCGCCAGCAGCCAAGATCGCCTGGACAGGACCACGTACGAGCAGTACTTC; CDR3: CASSQDRLDRTTYEQYF
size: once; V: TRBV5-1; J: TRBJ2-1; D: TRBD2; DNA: TGCGCCAGCAGCGTCGGGACTAGCGGCTTCTACAATGAGCAGTTCTTC; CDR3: CASSVGTSGFYNEQFF
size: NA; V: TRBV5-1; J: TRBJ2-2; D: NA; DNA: TGCGCCAGCAGCTCTATGAACCCGAACACCGGGGAGCTGTTTTTT; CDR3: CASSSMNPNTGELFF
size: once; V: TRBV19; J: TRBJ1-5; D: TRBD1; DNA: TGTGCCAGTAGTACACAGGGGGTACAGCCCCAGCATTTT; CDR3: CASSTQGVQPQHF
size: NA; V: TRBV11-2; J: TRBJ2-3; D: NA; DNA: TGTGCCAGCAGCCCGTTCACAGATACGCAGTATTTT; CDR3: CASSPFTDTQYF
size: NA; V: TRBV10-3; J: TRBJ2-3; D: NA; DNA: TGTGCCAGCAAGACAGGTTTTAGCACAGATACGCAGTATTTT; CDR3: CASKTGFSTDTQYF
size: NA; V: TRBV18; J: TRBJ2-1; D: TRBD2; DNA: TGTGCCAGCTCACCCCAGCGGGGAGGGGACAATGAGCAGTTCTTC; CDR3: CASSPQRGGDNEQFF
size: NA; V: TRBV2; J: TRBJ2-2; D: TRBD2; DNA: TGTGCCAGCAGGAGATACACCGGGACTAGGAACACCGGGGAGCTGTTTTTT; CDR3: CASRRYTGTRNTGELFF
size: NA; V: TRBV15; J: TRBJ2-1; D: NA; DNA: TGTGCCACCAGCACCCGAATTTGGGGAGACAATGAGCAGTTCTTC; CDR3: CATSTRIWGDNEQFF
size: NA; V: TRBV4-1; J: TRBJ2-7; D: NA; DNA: TGCGCCAGCAGCCCCTCTTCGCCGGTTTCAATTCGTGGGCTTTACGAGCAGTACTTC; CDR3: CASSPSSPVSIRGLYEQYF
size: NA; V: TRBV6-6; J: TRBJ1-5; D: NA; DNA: TGTGCCAGCAGACGAGGACCAGGCCCCCAGCATTTT; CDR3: CASRRGPGPQHF
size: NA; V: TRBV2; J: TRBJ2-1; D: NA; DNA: TGTGCCAGCACCGGGGCTATAGACTACAATGAGCAGTTCTTC; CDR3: CASTGAIDYNEQFF
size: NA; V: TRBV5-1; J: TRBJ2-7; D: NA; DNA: TGCGCCAGCAGCTTGGACAGGTTCCCTAACGAGCAGTACTTC; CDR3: CASSLDRFPNEQYF